The rows below give T cell receptor beta chains drawn from one sample of a study of CD8 T cells in Susac syndrome. One entry per CDR3 protein results from TCRdb running MiXCR on the immunoSEQ multiplex PCR reads. The repertoire holds about 140,000 distinct CDR3 sequences, with just under 95% as singletons. Material for sequencing was CD4+ T cells from PBMCs. These receptors all come from a human donor with Susac syndrome. The CDR3 runs from the conserved cysteine through the conserved F or W. D genes are given only for firm matches. Clone size, where shown, is once, few, many, or a class for clones that have expanded.

abundance,v_gene,j_gene,d_gene,CDR3aa,CDR3nt
.,TRBV6-2/TRBV6-3,TRBJ2-1,TRBD1,CASRRDREAYNEQFF,TGTGCCAGCAGACGGGACAGGGAGGCCTACAATGAGCAGTTCTTC
.,TRBV3-1,TRBJ1-6,.,CASSQVTESSYNSPLHF,TGTGCCAGCAGCCAAGTCACGGAGAGCTCCTATAATTCACCCCTCCACTTT
.,TRBV12-3/TRBV12-4,TRBJ2-5,TRBD1,CASSFQQGAGETQYF,TGTGCCAGCAGTTTTCAACAGGGGGCAGGGGAGACCCAGTACTTC
once,TRBV3-1,TRBJ1-3,.,CASSATYIGNTIYF,TGTGCCAGCAGCGCCACTTATATCGGAAACACCATATATTTT
.,TRBV7-8,TRBJ2-7,.,CASSRGLRSYEQYF,TGTGCCAGCAGCCGGGGACTGAGGTCCTACGAGCAGTACTTC
once,TRBV5-6,TRBJ2-1,TRBD2,CASSLTSGGINEQFF,TGTGCCAGCAGCTTGACTAGCGGGGGTATCAATGAGCAGTTCTTC
.,TRBV20-1,TRBJ1-5,TRBD1,CSARDRAWNQPQHF,TGCAGTGCGAGGGACAGGGCTTGGAATCAGCCCCAGCATTTT
.,TRBV30,TRBJ2-3,.,CAWSRFGQAGTDTQYF,TGTGCCTGGAGTAGGTTTGGGCAGGCAGGAACAGATACGCAGTATTTT
.,TRBV14,TRBJ2-1,.,CASSQSLGGWHNEQFF,TGTGCCAGCAGCCAGTCCCTGGGCGGATGGCACAATGAGCAGTTCTTC
.,TRBV20-1,TRBJ2-7,.,CSARDDSYEQYF,TGCAGTGCTAGGGACGACAGCTACGAGCAGTACTTC
.,TRBV20-1,TRBJ2-3,.,CSARRTDTQYF,TGCAGTGCTCGGCGCACAGATACGCAGTATTTT
.,TRBV30,TRBJ1-1,.,CAWKASNTEAFF,TGTGCCTGGAAAGCTTCCAACACTGAAGCTTTTTTT
.,TRBV20-1,TRBJ2-7,TRBD1,CSARQGATGEQYF,TGCAGTGCTAGACAGGGGGCAACGGGCGAGCAGTACTTC
.,TRBV28,TRBJ1-6,TRBD1,CAIRRGQELYNSPLHF,TGTGCCATCAGACGAGGACAGGAGCTATATAATTCACCCCTCCACTTT
.,TRBV20-1,TRBJ1-6,.,CSVGRVGSPLHF,TGCAGTGTGGGCAGGGTGGGTTCACCCCTCCACTTT
.,TRBV5-1,TRBJ2-1,TRBD2,CASSGRTSGYNEQFF,TGCGCCAGCAGCGGCCGGACTAGCGGGTACAATGAGCAGTTCTTC
.,TRBV28,TRBJ1-2,TRBD1,CASSTRDRAGYGYTF,TGTGCCAGCAGTACCAGGGACAGGGCGGGCTATGGCTACACCTTC
.,TRBV20-1,TRBJ1-2,.,CSASQENNYGYTF,TGCAGTGCTAGTCAGGAAAACAACTATGGCTACACCTTC
once,TRBV30,TRBJ1-1,.,CAWRDTQGVQNTEAFF,TGTGCCTGGAGGGATACTCAGGGAGTCCAGAACACTGAAGCTTTCTTT
.,TRBV11-1,TRBJ2-5,.,CASSFRTVLGGTHNRQETQYF,TGTGCCAGCAGCTTTCGCACGGTATTAGGCGGGACGCACAATCGGCAAGAGACCCAGTACTTC
.,TRBV9,TRBJ2-3,TRBD2,CASSALAGGSDTQYF,TGTGCCAGCAGCGCCCTAGCGGGCGGTTCAGATACGCAGTATTTT
.,TRBV30,TRBJ2-1,TRBD1,CAWSGQGTEQFF,TGTGCCTGGAGTGGACAGGGGACTGAGCAGTTCTTC
.,TRBV30,TRBJ1-2,.,CAWSVEGSGYTF,TGTGCCTGGAGTGTTGAGGGGTCTGGCTACACCTTC
.,TRBV6-5,TRBJ1-1,.,CASRVTQKVGTEAFF,TGTGCCAGCAGGGTAACACAGAAGGTCGGCACTGAAGCTTTCTTT
.,TRBV21-1,TRBJ1-2,.,CASSKGAGNFDGYTF,TGTGCCAGCAGCAAAGGGGCAGGGAATTTTGATGGCTACACCTTC
.,TRBV20-1,TRBJ1-1,.,CSASTGFTEAFF,TGCAGTGCTAGTACGGGATTCACTGAAGCTTTCTTT
.,TRBV20-1,TRBJ2-5,TRBD2,CSASFAGVGETQYF,TGCAGTGCTAGCTTCGCGGGAGTAGGAGAGACCCAGTACTTC
.,TRBV12-3/TRBV12-4,TRBJ1-1,.,CASSSPLGRSMNTEAFF,TGTGCCAGCAGTTCACCCCTGGGCAGATCCATGAACACTGAAGCTTTCTTT
once,TRBV5-1,TRBJ1-1,TRBD1,CASSLGQGLEAFF,TGCGCCAGCAGCCTCGGACAGGGCCTTGAAGCTTTCTTT
.,TRBV30,TRBJ1-1,.,CAWRFGGLEAFF,TGTGCCTGGAGGTTCGGTGGGTTAGAAGCTTTCTTT
.,TRBV11-2,TRBJ2-3,.,CASSSRDFGTQYF,TGTGCCAGCAGCTCTAGGGACTTCGGTACGCAGTATTTT
.,TRBV18,TRBJ2-5,TRBD2,CASSPPAGAGETQYF,TGTGCCAGCTCACCACCAGCGGGAGCGGGGGAGACCCAGTACTTC
.,TRBV2,TRBJ2-5,.,CASSARPWYQETQYF,TGTGCCAGCAGTGCCCGCCCTTGGTACCAAGAGACCCAGTACTTC
.,TRBV5-1,TRBJ2-2,.,CASSLATQANTGELFF,TGCGCCAGCAGCTTGGCGACACAAGCGAACACCGGGGAGCTGTTTTTT
.,TRBV5-1,TRBJ2-2,.,CASSLAGRDTGELFF,TGCGCCAGCAGCTTGGCCGGGCGAGACACCGGGGAGCTGTTTTTT
.,TRBV12-3/TRBV12-4,TRBJ2-5,.,CASSMTAHIETQYF,TGTGCCAGCAGTATGACAGCGCATATAGAGACCCAGTACTTC
.,TRBV12-3/TRBV12-4,TRBJ2-5,TRBD1,CASSTTGTGRETQYF,TGTGCCAGCAGTACAACCGGGACAGGGCGAGAGACCCAGTACTTC
.,TRBV12-3/TRBV12-4,TRBJ1-2,.,CASTTAANYGYTF,TGTGCCAGCACGACAGCCGCGAACTATGGCTACACCTTC
.,TRBV5-6,TRBJ1-5,.,CASSLGRYGNQPQHF,TGTGCCAGCAGCTTGGGCCGGTACGGCAATCAGCCCCAGCATTTT
.,TRBV12-3/TRBV12-4,TRBJ1-1,TRBD1,CASSLTGQGRTEAFF,TGTGCCAGCAGTTTAACGGGACAGGGGCGCACTGAAGCTTTCTTT
.,TRBV6-6,TRBJ2-3,TRBD1,CASSYYTGATDTQYF,TGTGCCAGCAGTTACTACACAGGGGCGACAGATACGCAGTATTTT
.,TRBV7-9,TRBJ1-6,.,CASSSTGKSPLHF,TGTGCCAGCAGCTCCACAGGGAAATCACCCCTCCACTTT